This T cell receptor beta chain came from a study of T-cell reconstitution after alpha-beta-depleted transplantation in children (dated by TCRdb to about 2016). As for the study more broadly: Using TCR repertoire profiling, the study followed T-cell immune reconstitution in a quantitative way in children after TCRalphabeta/CD19-depleted allogeneic hematopoietic cell transplantation.

Relative to germline, V is 0 bases shorter and J is 0 bases shorter, with 15 bases between their ends. The germline V gene (reference sequence) supplies CDR1 DFQATT and CDR2 SNEGSKA. From its cysteine to its phenylalanine, the CDR3 spans 18 amino acids. Here the CDR3 DNA is all that survives: 54 bases in frame from base 1. The research as a whole found: The apparently early alphabetaT-cell count recovery about two months after transplant was reportedly dependent on only several hundred rapidly expanded clones derived from non-depleted graft cells. The high TCRbeta diversity at day 60 in some patients was ascribed to recipient T cells and intrathymic progenitors that had survived conditioning. Over the following months the frequencies of hyperexpanded clones went down, and after one year T-cell counts and TCRbeta diversity were mostly credited to newly produced T cells.

This sample's treatment or condition label indicates: allogeneic hematopoietic cell transplantation with graft depleted of TCRalphabeta T cells and CD19 B cells. TCRalphabeta/CD19-depleted allogeneic hematopoietic cell grafts were given to the transplant recipients, all of whom were children. Library method: PCR. Sequencing was performed on an Illumina HiSeq 2500. TCR library preparation used molecular barcoding, with unique molecular identifiers applied to normalize quantification of the TCRbeta repertoire. The public sequencing data were trimmed at Q25 with fastp and processed into clonotypes with MiXCR by TCRdb, which kept only in-frame beta chains. Each CDR3 protein gets just one entry, which takes the most common genes and DNA from the rows behind it. This sample lists approximately 630,000 distinct CDR3 sequences; roughly 13% were detected once. About 0.77% of the sample is in the top ten clones.

This clonotype occurred many times. Its specific antigen is unknown. Base qualities were left out, and no much larger clone turns up one base away. Rearrangement joined TRBV20-1 to TRBJ1-6, with no D gene named confidently. Material: PBMCs, obtained before TCRalphabeta/CD19-depleted stem cell transplant. This clonotype was obtained from a girl aged 2-10 years with congenital amegakaryocytic thrombocytopenia, due to receive a stem cell transplant. The sequenced DNA: TGCAGTGCTAGAGATTTCTTATACGTGAGCTCCTATAATTCACCCCTCCACTTT. Its translation reads: CSARDFLYVSSYNSPLHF.